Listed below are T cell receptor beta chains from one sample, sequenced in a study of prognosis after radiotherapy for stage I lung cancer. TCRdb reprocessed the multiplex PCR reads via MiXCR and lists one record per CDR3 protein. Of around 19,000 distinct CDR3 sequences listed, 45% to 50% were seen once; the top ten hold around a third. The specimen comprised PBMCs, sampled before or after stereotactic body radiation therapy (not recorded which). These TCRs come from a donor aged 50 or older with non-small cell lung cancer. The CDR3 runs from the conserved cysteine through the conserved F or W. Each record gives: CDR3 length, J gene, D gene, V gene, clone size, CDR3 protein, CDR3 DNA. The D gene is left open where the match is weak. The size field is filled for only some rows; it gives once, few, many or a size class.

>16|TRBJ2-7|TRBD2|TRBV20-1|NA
CSSRDREGWHPYEQYF
TGCAGTTCTAGAGATCGGGAGGGTTGGCATCCCTACGAGCAGTACTTC
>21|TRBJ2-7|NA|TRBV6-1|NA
CASSRTTPGEGLSRGNSEQYF
TGTGCCAGCAGCCGCACCACCCCAGGGGAGGGTCTGTCTAGGGGGAATTCCGAGCAGTACTTC
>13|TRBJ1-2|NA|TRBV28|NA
CASSTVPNYGYTF
TGTGCCAGCAGTACAGTACCTAACTATGGCTACACCTTC
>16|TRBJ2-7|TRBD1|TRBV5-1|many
CASSLDPTGGIYEQYF
TGCGCCAGCAGCCTGGATCCGACAGGGGGCATCTACGAGCAGTACTTC
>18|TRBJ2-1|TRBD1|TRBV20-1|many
CSARVRDRGRAGGTEQFF
TGCAGTGCTAGAGTGCGAGACAGGGGGCGGGCGGGAGGCACTGAGCAGTTCTTC
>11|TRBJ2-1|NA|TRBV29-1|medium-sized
CSVSSSNEQFF
TGCAGCGTTTCTAGCTCCAATGAGCAGTTCTTC
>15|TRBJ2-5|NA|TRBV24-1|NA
CATSGAGTGQETQYF
TGTGCCACCAGTGGGGCCGGGACTGGACAAGAGACCCAGTACTTC
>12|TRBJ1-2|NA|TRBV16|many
CASSQDSYGYTF
TGTGCCAGCAGCCAAGACAGCTATGGCTACACCTTC
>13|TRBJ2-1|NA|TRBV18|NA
CASSPRPGDEQFF
TGTGCCAGCTCACCAAGGCCGGGAGATGAGCAGTTCTTC
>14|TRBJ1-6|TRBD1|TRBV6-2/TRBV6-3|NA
CASQGTGGVSPLHF
TGTGCCAGCCAGGGGACAGGGGGCGTTTCACCCCTCCACTTT
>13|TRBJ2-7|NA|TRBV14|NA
CASSFLVEYEQYF
TGTGCCAGCAGTTTTCTAGTAGAATACGAGCAGTACTTC
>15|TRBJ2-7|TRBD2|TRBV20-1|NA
CSADHSSGSSYEQYF
TGCAGTGCTGATCACTCTAGCGGGAGCTCCTACGAGCAGTACTTC
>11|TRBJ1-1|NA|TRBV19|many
CASRLYTEAFF
TGTGCCAGTAGGTTGTACACTGAAGCTTTCTTT
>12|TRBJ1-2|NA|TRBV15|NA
CATSRSEQGYTF
TGTGCCACCAGCAGATCAGAACAGGGCTACACCTTC
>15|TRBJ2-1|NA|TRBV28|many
CASSNGEGSYNEQFF
TGTGCCAGCAGCAATGGAGAGGGCTCCTACAATGAGCAGTTCTTC
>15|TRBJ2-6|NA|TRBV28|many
CASSSPRSGANVLTF
TGTGCCAGCAGCTCTCCCCGATCTGGGGCCAACGTCCTGACTTTC
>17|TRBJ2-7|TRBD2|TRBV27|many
CASSFTGLAGGQYEQYF
TGTGCCAGCAGTTTTACAGGACTAGCGGGAGGGCAATACGAGCAGTACTTC
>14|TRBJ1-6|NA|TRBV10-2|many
CASSPRTADSPLHF
TGCGCCAGCAGTCCCCGGACCGCCGATTCACCCCTCCACTTT
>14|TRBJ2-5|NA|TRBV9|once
CASSVRTGSETQYF
TGTGCCAGCTCCGTCCGAACAGGGTCGGAGACCCAGTACTTC
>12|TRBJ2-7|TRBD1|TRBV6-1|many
CASTEQGWEQYF
TGTGCCAGCACCGAACAGGGGTGGGAGCAGTACTTC
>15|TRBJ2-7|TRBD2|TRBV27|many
CASSQTLAGNYEQYF
TGTGCCAGCAGTCAAACACTAGCGGGAAACTACGAGCAGTACTTC
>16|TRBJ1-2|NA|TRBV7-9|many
CASSSSPREKDLGYTF
TGTGCCAGCAGCTCCTCTCCTAGGGAAAAGGATCTTGGCTACACCTTC
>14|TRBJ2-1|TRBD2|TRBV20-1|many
CSANLAEGRNEQFF
TGCAGTGCTAATCTAGCGGAGGGAAGGAATGAGCAGTTCTTC
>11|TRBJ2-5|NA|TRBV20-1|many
CSAPRAGTQYF
TGCAGTGCTCCCAGGGCCGGGACCCAGTACTTC
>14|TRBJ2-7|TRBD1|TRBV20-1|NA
CSASSGTGTYEQYF
TGCAGTGCCTCCTCCGGGACAGGTACCTACGAGCAGTACTTC
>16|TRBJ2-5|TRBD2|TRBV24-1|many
CATSDVGSGSFGTQYF
TGTGCCACCAGTGACGTGGGTAGCGGGAGCTTCGGTACCCAGTACTTC
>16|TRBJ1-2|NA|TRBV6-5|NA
CASSYSVAGSSYGYTF
TGTGCCAGCAGTTACTCCGTCGCGGGCAGTTCCTATGGCTACACCTTC
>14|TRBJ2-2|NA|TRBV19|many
CASSKGPVTGELFF
TGTGCCAGTAGTAAAGGGCCGGTCACCGGGGAGCTGTTTTTT
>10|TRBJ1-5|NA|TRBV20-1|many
CSVNNQPQHF
TGCAGTGTAAACAATCAGCCCCAGCATTTT
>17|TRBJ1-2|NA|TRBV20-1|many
CSARDGRRNLLGHGYTF
TGCAGTGCTAGAGATGGCCGGAGGAACCTCCTCGGGCATGGCTACACCTTC
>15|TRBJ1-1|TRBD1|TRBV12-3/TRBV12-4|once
CASSFYWTGGTEAFF
TGTGCCAGCAGTTTTTATTGGACAGGGGGCACTGAAGCTTTCTTT
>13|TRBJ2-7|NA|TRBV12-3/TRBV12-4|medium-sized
CASSSHQTSEQYF
TGTGCCAGCAGTTCCCATCAGACCTCCGAGCAGTACTTC
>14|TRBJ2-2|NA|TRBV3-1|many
CASSQEPTTGELFF
TGTGCCAGCAGCCAAGAGCCAACCACCGGGGAGCTGTTTTTT
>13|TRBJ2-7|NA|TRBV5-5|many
CASSLAGPYEQYF
TGTGCCAGCAGCTTGGCCGGGCCCTACGAGCAGTACTTC
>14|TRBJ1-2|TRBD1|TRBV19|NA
CATHEGQGSSGYTF
TGTGCCACCCATGAGGGACAGGGCAGTAGTGGCTACACCTTC
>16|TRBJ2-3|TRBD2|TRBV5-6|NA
CVSIAGLAIFTDTQYF
TGTGTCAGCATCGCTGGACTAGCAATTTTCACAGATACGCAGTATTTT
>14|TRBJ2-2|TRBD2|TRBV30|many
CAWSTSGGTGELFF
TGTGCCTGGAGTACTAGCGGAGGCACCGGGGAGCTGTTTTTT
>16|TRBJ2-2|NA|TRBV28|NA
CASSFRAEPETGELFF
TGTGCCAGCAGTTTCAGGGCGGAGCCGGAAACCGGGGAGCTGTTTTTT